Listed here are 18 T cell receptor beta chains from one sample, sequenced in a study of T cells in tuberculosis. Method: immunoSEQ multiplex PCR; TCRdb's copy keeps in-frame clones and lacks some. The sample records 44,000 or so clones, nearly 95% being singletons. Material: PBMCs. These TCRs come from a donor aged 10-29 years with latent tuberculosis or without tuberculosis infection.

The rearrangement links TRBV2 to TRBJ1-5, with a weak D call TRBD1 (6 bases). The CDR3 totals 15 residues. The germline V gene encodes CDR1 SNHLY and CDR2 FYNNEI. Deletions cut 8 bases from V and 1 base from J, with 15 bases between. CDR3 sequence (DNA): TGTGCCAGCCAATACAGGGTGTCGAGCAATCAGCCCCAGCATTTT. Amino acids: CASQYRVSSNQPQHF.

The V call is TRBV7-9, the J call TRBJ1-1, with D unclear. Trimming left V 5 bases short and J 5 bases short, with 12 bases between. CDR1 is SEHNR and CDR2 is FQNEAQ in the germline V gene (reference sequence). The CDR3 is 13 amino acids. The CDR3 coding sequence is TGTGCCAGCAGCCTCCCGGGGAGTACTGAAGCTTTCTTT. This translates into CASSLPGSTEAFF.

V gene TRBV7-2 combines with J gene TRBJ2-7; 9 nucleotides agree with TRBD2. Per the germline V gene, CDR1 is SGHTA and CDR2 is FQGNSA. The junction had 6 bases not matched to a gene; V was cut back by 5 bases and J by 4 bases. There are 14 residues in the CDR3. The DNA for the CDR3 is TGTGCCAGCAGCCGACTAGCGGCCGAATACGAGCAGTACTTC. It yields the protein CASSRLAAEYEQYF. Drawing the rest from reference TRBV7-2 and TRBJ2-7, the complete variable domain is GAGVSQSPSNKVTEKGKDVELRCDPISGHTALYWYRQSLGQGLEFLIYFQGNSAPDKSGLPSDRFSAERTGGSVSTLTIQRTQQEDSAVYLCASSRLAAEYEQYFGPGTRLTVT.

The J gene is TRBJ1-1, the V gene TRBV5-1; 7 bases fit TRBD1. The CDR3 has 16 amino acids. Trimming cost V 0 bases and J 2 bases; bases outside gene matches: 7. Germline loops: CDR1 SGHRS, CDR2 YFSETQ. In nucleotides, the CDR3 is TGCGCCAGCAGCTTGGCCGGTGGGACAGCCAACACTGAAGCTTTCTTT. It specifies CASSLAGGTANTEAFF.

The rearrangement joins TRBV9 to TRBJ2-3; D perhaps matches TRBD2 (5 bases). The V gene's germline CDR1 is SGDLS and CDR2 YYNGEE. This CDR3 contains 17 residues. The V and J ends lost 4 bases and 9 bases respectively, with 27 bases between them. The CDR3 loop reads CASSPLGKTTGTITQYF. In DNA, the CDR3 is TGTGCCAGCAGCCCCCTCGGGAAGACTACGGGAACGATAACGCAGTATTTT.

The rearrangement links TRBV12-5 to TRBJ1-1, with a tentative D call TRBD1 (6 bases). This CDR3 is 15 amino acids long. The V end was cut by 0 bases, the J end by 7 bases, with 15 bases between. From germline, CDR1 is LGHNT and CDR2 FRNRAP. CDR3 DNA sequence: TGTGCTAGTGGTTTGGTACGGGGGGCTGAAGGTGAAGCTTTCTTT. Its translation is CASGLVRGAEGEAFF.

The V call is TRBV30, the J call TRBJ1-1, with 7 bases that match TRBD1. Germline-derived CDR1 and CDR2 are GTSNPN and SVGIG (reference sequence). The V and J ends lost 3 bases and 3 bases, in that order; junction bases with no gene match: 4. This CDR3 comprises 13 residues. CDR3 residues: CAWSKGADTEAFF. Written as DNA, the CDR3 is TGTGCCTGGAGCAAGGGGGCCGACACTGAAGCTTTCTTT.

V is TRBV4-1 and J is TRBJ2-7, with D maybe TRBD1 (5 bases). CDR1 is MGHRA, CDR2 YSYEKL, per germline. V shed 0 bases and J shed 1 base, with 10 bases lying between them. The CDR3 is made up of 15 amino acids. The CDR3 bases are TGCGCCAGCAGCCAAGACCCAGGGTGGTCCTACGAGCAGTACTTC. Amino acid sequence: CASSQDPGWSYEQYF.

The J gene is TRBJ2-2, the V gene TRBV10-2; tentative D call: TRBD2 (6 bases). The CDR3 consists of 14 residues. Trimming removed 6 bases from V and 4 bases from J, with 12 bases in between. The germline gives CDR1 WSHSY, CDR2 SAAADI. The CDR3 region is CASRGGVSTGELFF. The CDR3 DNA sequence: TGCGCCAGCAGGGGGGGAGTATCCACCGGGGAGCTGTTTTTT.

This chain uses TRBV6-6 with TRBJ2-2, with TRBD1 identical over 12 bases. With 8 bases clipped from V and 7 bases from J, the junction kept 8 bases outside the gene matches. The CDR3 has 15 residues. Germline-derived CDR1 and CDR2 are MNHNY and SVGAGI (reference sequence). The CDR3 nucleotides are TGTGCCAGCGGGGGGGACAGGGGGCTTGGCGGGGAGCTGTTTTTT. Translation gives CASGGDRGLGGELFF.

The chain is built from TRBV5-1 and TRBJ2-2; 8 bases match TRBD2. The CDR3 consists of 16 residues. V shed 2 bases, J shed 6 bases, and the junction held 9 bases outside the gene matches. The germline gives CDR1 SGHRS, CDR2 YFSETQ. The chain's CDR3 is CASSFVRGGGAGELFF. CDR3 sequence (DNA): TGCGCCAGCAGCTTCGTACGGGGGGGCGGAGCCGGGGAGCTGTTTTTT.

The V and J genes are TRBV7-9 and TRBJ2-1; TRBD2 aligns across 8 bases. Germline V gene data show CDR1 as SEHNR and CDR2 as FQNEAQ (reference sequence). This CDR3 has 16 residues. Trimming at V came to 4 bases and at J to 4 bases, leaving 9 bases not matched to a gene. The CDR3, as DNA: TGTGCCAGCAGCTCCTCGAGCGGGAGCCTTTACAATGAGCAGTTCTTC. Its translation is CASSSSSGSLYNEQFF. The full variable domain, in which reference TRBV7-9 and TRBJ2-1 provide the parts outside the CDR3, is DTGVSQNPRHKITKRGQNVTFRCDPISEHNRLYWYRQTLGQGPEFLTYFQNEAQLEKSRLLSDRFSAERPKGSFSTLEIQRTEQGDSAMYLCASSSSSGSLYNEQFFGPGTRLTVL.

The V and J genes are TRBV5-8 and TRBJ2-7, with 10 bases that match TRBD2. Germline V gene sequence: CDR1 SGHTS, CDR2 YDEGEE. CDR3 length: 15 residues. The V segment lost 5 bases and the J segment 3 bases; nucleotides outside the gene matches: 8. Written as DNA, the CDR3 is TGTGCCAGCAGTTTGACTAGCGGGTTATTCTACGAGCAGTACTTC. Residues: CASSLTSGLFYEQYF.

The CDR3 region has the DNA TGTGCCAGTAGTGCCCAACCCCGGGTCTACGAGCAGTACTTC. It is translated as CASSAQPRVYEQYF. This chain uses TRBV19 with TRBJ2-7; D remains unclear. The germline gives CDR1 LNHDA, CDR2 SQIVND (reference sequence). The V end lost 5 bases, the J end lost 3 bases, and 14 bases lay between the germline ends. This CDR3 has 14 residues.

The rearrangement joins TRBV5-6 to TRBJ1-4, with unresolved D. The V gene's germline CDR1 is SGHDT and CDR2 YYEEEE. CDR3 length: 14 residues. V was cut by 0 bases and J by 6 bases, with 9 bases left in between. The CDR3 loop is CASSLAGYDEKLFF. Here the CDR3 DNA reads TGTGCCAGCAGCTTGGCGGGATATGATGAAAAACTGTTTTTT.

The chain recombines TRBV6-5 with TRBJ1-1; D uncertain. CDR3 length equals 14 residues. CDR1 and CDR2 from the germline V gene are MNHEY and SVGAGI. Trimming took off 6 bases at V and 4 bases at J, with 15 bases between the two ends. Here the CDR3 DNA reads TGTGCCAGCAGCCCCGGGAATTTGGGCACTGAAGCTTTCTTT. Translating it yields CASSPGNLGTEAFF.

J is TRBJ1-5 and V is TRBV7-2; the D gene is possibly TRBD1 (6 bases). CDR1 is SGHTA, CDR2 FQGNSA, per germline. CDR3 size: 12 residues. V lost 3 bases to trimming and J lost 7 bases, with 7 bases between them. The CDR3, as DNA: TGTGCCAGCAGCTTGGACAGCCAGCCCCAGCATTTT. Translation gives CASSLDSQPQHF.

This chain connects TRBV9 to TRBJ2-5; D not certain. This CDR3 region has 13 residues. Trimming pared 0 bases from V and 1 base from J, leaving 4 bases between. Germline V gives CDR1 SGDLS, CDR2 YYNGEE. CDR3 sequence: CASSVDTQETQYF. The CDR3 coding sequence is TGTGCCAGCAGCGTAGACACCCAAGAGACCCAGTACTTC.